A selection of T cell receptor beta chains follows, all from one sample in a study of shared clonotypes between healthy human individuals. Clones were sequenced by immunoSEQ multiplex PCR, and TCRdb holds only the in-frame ones, with some missing. The sample comprises around 1.9 million clones, roughly 95% of which are singletons, and about 1.6% rests with the top ten. Sequencing was performed on naive CD8+ T cells from PBMCs. These receptors all come from a man in his late teens or twenties in good health. Some clones in this sample may be carry-over from other donors' samples. Each CDR3 is given with its conserved first and last residue. A D gene is named only where the DNA matches it firmly. Clone size, where shown, is once, few, many, or a class for clones that have expanded.

v_call	d_call	j_call	clone_size	cdr3_aa	cdr3_nt
TRBV25-1	TRBD2	TRBJ2-1	.	CASSGAGGEQFF	TGTGCCAGCAGTGGAGCGGGAGGTGAGCAGTTCTTC
TRBV28	.	TRBJ1-1	few	CASSDVGPVEAFF	TGTGCCAGCAGCGATGTTGGCCCGGTTGAAGCTTTCTTT
TRBV5-4	TRBD2	TRBJ2-3	.	CASSPIAGTTDTQYF	TGTGCCAGCAGCCCTATAGCGGGGACCACAGATACGCAGTATTTT
TRBV27	TRBD2	TRBJ2-3	.	CASSLSGPPTSGVTDTQYF	TGTGCCAGCAGTTTATCAGGGCCACCGACTAGCGGGGTCACAGATACGCAGTATTTT
TRBV27	TRBD1	TRBJ2-7	once	CASSRHPGQGYEQYF	TGTGCCAGCAGTCGACACCCGGGACAGGGCTACGAGCAGTACTTC
TRBV29-1	TRBD1	TRBJ2-5	.	CSVQQGAQYF	TGCAGCGTTCAACAGGGGGCCCAGTACTTC
TRBV13	TRBD1	TRBJ2-1	.	CASSPTGASLGNEQFF	TGTGCCAGCAGCCCGACAGGGGCGAGTTTGGGCAATGAGCAGTTCTTC
TRBV11-1	TRBD1	TRBJ1-1	.	CASGGDRATNTEAFF	TGTGCCAGCGGAGGGGACAGGGCAACGAACACTGAAGCTTTCTTT
TRBV5-1	TRBD1	TRBJ1-1	.	CASSLVTGGAETEAFF	TGCGCCAGCAGCTTGGTGACAGGGGGCGCGGAAACTGAAGCTTTCTTT
TRBV5-8	.	TRBJ2-7	.	CASSHLRGRGLHEQYF	TGTGCCAGCAGCCACCTCCGCGGCAGGGGTTTGCACGAGCAGTACTTC
TRBV7-9	TRBD1	TRBJ1-3	.	CASSGQGAKVSGNTIYF	TGTGCCAGCAGCGGACAGGGGGCGAAAGTTTCTGGAAACACCATATATTTT
TRBV27	TRBD2	TRBJ2-1	.	CASSLAGSYNEQFF	TGTGCCAGCAGCCTAGCGGGCTCTTACAATGAGCAGTTCTTC
TRBV19	.	TRBJ2-7	.	CASKFRGDTYEQYF	TGTGCCAGTAAATTTCGCGGCGATACCTACGAGCAGTACTTC
TRBV7-6	.	TRBJ2-7	.	CASSSRQNSYEQYF	TGTGCCAGCAGCTCCCGACAGAACTCCTACGAGCAGTACTTC
TRBV9	.	TRBJ2-1	.	CASSFDLSSYNEQFF	TGTGCCAGCAGCTTCGACTTAAGCTCCTACAATGAGCAGTTCTTC
TRBV14	.	TRBJ2-7	.	CASSQERRYEQYF	TGTGCCAGCAGCCAAGAGCGGCGGTACGAGCAGTACTTC
TRBV6-6	.	TRBJ2-1	.	CASGDSSYNEQFF	TGTGCCAGCGGTGACAGCTCCTACAATGAGCAGTTCTTC
TRBV6-5	.	TRBJ2-3	.	CASSLDLDADTQYF	TGTGCCAGCAGTCTAGACTTGGACGCAGATACGCAGTATTTT
TRBV30	.	TRBJ2-3	.	CACRTDTQYF	TGTGCCTGCCGCACAGATACGCAGTATTTT
TRBV4-1	.	TRBJ1-1	.	CASSQVPNLNTEAFF	TGCGCCAGCAGCCAAGTCCCTAATCTGAACACTGAAGCTTTCTTT
TRBV23-1	.	TRBJ2-3	.	CASSQSVGAADTQYF	TGCGCCAGCAGTCAATCGGTAGGAGCTGCAGATACGCAGTATTTT
TRBV27	.	TRBJ1-2	.	CASGPGLINYGYTF	TGTGCCAGCGGACCGGGACTGATTAACTATGGCTACACCTTC
TRBV13	.	TRBJ2-3	.	CASSPRTVREDTQYF	TGTGCCAGCAGCCCCCGGACAGTGCGGGAGGATACGCAGTATTTT
TRBV9	.	TRBJ2-7	.	CASSPGSSYEQYF	TGTGCCAGCAGCCCCGGGAGCTCCTACGAGCAGTACTTC
TRBV10-1	.	TRBJ2-7	.	CASSRSGPLPGEQYF	TGCGCCAGCAGTCGATCGGGGCCCCTACCGGGGGAGCAGTACTTC
TRBV27	TRBD2	TRBJ2-7	.	CASSFGGRAYEQYF	TGTGCCAGCAGTTTTGGCGGGAGGGCCTACGAGCAGTACTTC
TRBV9	.	TRBJ2-5	.	CASSVNSGTQYF	TGTGCCAGCAGCGTAAACTCCGGGACCCAGTACTTC
TRBV27	.	TRBJ1-1	.	CASRSIDGTEAFF	TGTGCCAGCAGAAGTATCGACGGCACTGAAGCTTTCTTT